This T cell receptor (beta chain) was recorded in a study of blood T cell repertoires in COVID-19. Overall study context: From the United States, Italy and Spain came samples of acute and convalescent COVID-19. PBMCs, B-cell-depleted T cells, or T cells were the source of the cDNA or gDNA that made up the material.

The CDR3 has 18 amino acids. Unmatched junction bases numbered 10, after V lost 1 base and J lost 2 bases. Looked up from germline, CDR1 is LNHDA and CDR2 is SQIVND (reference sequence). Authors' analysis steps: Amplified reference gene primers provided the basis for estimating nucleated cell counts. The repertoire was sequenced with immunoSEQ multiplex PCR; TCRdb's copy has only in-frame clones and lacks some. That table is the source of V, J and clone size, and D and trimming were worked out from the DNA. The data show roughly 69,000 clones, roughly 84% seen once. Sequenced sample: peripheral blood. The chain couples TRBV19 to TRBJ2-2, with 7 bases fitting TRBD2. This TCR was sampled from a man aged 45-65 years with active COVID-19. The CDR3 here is CASSIGRASGLNTGELFF. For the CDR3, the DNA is TGTGCCAGTAGTATAGGGCGGGCTAGCGGACTTAACACCGGGGAGCTGTTTTTT.